This TCR beta chain is from a study of identical twins. TCRdb re-analysed the 5' RACE reads in MiXCR, keeping a single row per CDR3 protein. The sample holds 450,000 to 500,000 distinct CDR3 sequences, 14% seen once. In its sample, this clonotype was seen many times. No antigen is known for it. CDR3 length equals 17 residues. The V segment lost 7 bases and the J segment 6 bases; nucleotides outside the gene matches: 15. Study findings and constraints: Beta clonotypes that were abundant in cord blood contained fewer insertions, a pattern absent from memory repertoires. Weaker excess twin sharing was observed in beta out-of-frame sequences. Partial confounding of zero-insertion analyses by invariant MAIT and iNKT cells was possible. Models came in too low on out-of-frame TCR alpha sharing in monozygotic twins.

These same data were also listed under a study on yellow fever vaccine responses in identical twins.

The chain combines TRBV12-3 or TRBV12-4 with TRBJ2-7; 13 nucleotides align to TRBD2. Sequencing was performed on CD4+ T cells sorted from blood. This clonotype was obtained from a woman between 18 and 29 years old in good health. The CDR3 DNA reads TGTGCCAGCACCATAACTAGCGGGGGGGCCCATCCGGGCGAGCAGTACTTC. Its translation is CASTITSGGAHPGEQYF.